These 17 T cell receptor beta chains were sequenced from one sample in a study of T cells expressing NK-cell markers. TCRdb re-called the 5' RACE reads; one entry per CDR3 protein, DNA not given. The sample's table shows about 410,000 distinct CDR3 sequences. Sequencing was performed on blood T cells: a sorted CD56 or NKG2C T cell subset, CD4+ or CD8+ T cells, or bulk PBMC T cells (not recorded which). The receptors were gathered from a woman aged 45-65 years in good health.

V and J are TRBV18 and TRBJ2-3; absent DNA, TCRdb's TRBD2 call cannot be checked. Germline CDR1 is KGHSH and CDR2 is LQKENI. The CDR3 covers 13 residues. The CDR3 reads CASSPPGGDTQYF.

V usage is TRBV29-1 and J usage is TRBJ1-4; the TCRdb D gene call, TRBD1, has no DNA to confirm it. There are 15 residues in the CDR3. Germline lookup yields CDR1 SQVTM and CDR2 ANQGSEA. CDR3 protein: CSVEGSTGIGEKLFF.

The chain has TRBV12-3 or TRBV12-4 and TRBJ2-7. The CDR3 is made up of 13 amino acids. CDR3 protein: CASSPDSSYEQYF.

V and J are TRBV12-3 or TRBV12-4 and TRBJ2-7; checking the TCRdb D call of TRBD1 is not possible without DNA. This CDR3 is 19 amino acids long. The chain's CDR3 is CASSRPGQPPQSLPYEQYF.

The chain employs TRBV5-1 and TRBJ1-1. CDR1 is SGHRS, CDR2 YFSETQ, per germline. The CDR3 consists of 14 residues. The CDR3 reads CASSREGKNTEAFF.

The CDR3 region is CASTFSVGARGNTIYF. The chain has TRBV19 and TRBJ1-3; as DNA is missing, the TRBD1 call by TCRdb cannot be tested. Germline values: CDR1 LNHDA, CDR2 SQIVND (reference sequence). This CDR3 has 16 amino acids. Full variable domain (outside the CDR3, taken from reference TRBV19 and TRBJ1-3): DGGITQSPKYLFRKEGQNVTLSCEQNLNHDAMYWYRQDPGQGLRLIYYSQIVNDFQKGDIAEGYSVSREKKESFPLTVTSAQKNPTAFYLCASTFSVGARGNTIYFGEGSWLTVV.

This CDR3 reads CASSLRLAGNTGELFF. This chain links TRBV27 with TRBJ2-2; TCRdb reports TRBD2, a call that lacks DNA to check it against. The CDR3 extends over 16 amino acids. The germline gives CDR1 MNHEY, CDR2 SMNVEV (reference sequence).

The chain carries TRBV5-1 and TRBJ1-1. This CDR3 is built from 14 residues. Germline V lookup: CDR1 SGHRS, CDR2 YFSETQ. The CDR3 region is CASSLREWATEAFF.

The chain is built from TRBV6-5 and TRBJ2-1; TCRdb's D call of TRBD1 is untestable without DNA. The CDR3 is 16 residues long. Germline V CDR1 and CDR2: MNHEY, SVGAGI. Here the CDR3 reads CASSYSLARVVNEQFF.

The chain has TRBV5-1 and TRBJ2-5; with no DNA, the TCRdb D assignment of TRBD2 cannot be verified. This CDR3 contains 18 residues. Germline V lookup: CDR1 SGHRS, CDR2 YFSETQ. This CDR3 reads CASSWGTSGRRRQETQYF.

The V call is TRBV12-3 or TRBV12-4, the J call TRBJ2-3; TCRdb lists TRBD2, though no DNA is available to test this call. This CDR3 has 17 amino acids. The CDR3 loop is CASRLLGREGLADTQYF.

V is TRBV5-6 and J is TRBJ2-1; checking the TCRdb D call of TRBD2 is not possible without DNA. The CDR3 has 17 amino acids. Germline CDR1 is SGHDT and CDR2 is YYEEEE. The CDR3 sequence is CASSLGTSGMSYNEQFF.

The rearrangement joins TRBV7-6 to TRBJ2-1; lacking DNA, the TRBD1 call made by TCRdb goes unchecked. Germline-derived CDR1 and CDR2 are SGHVS and FNYEAQ. The CDR3 loop spans 16 amino acids. The CDR3 spells CASSSTALRGYNEQFF.

V usage is TRBV3-1 and J usage is TRBJ2-5; TCRdb names TRBD1, which stays unverified in the absence of DNA. This CDR3 is 15 amino acids long. CDR1 LGHDT and CDR2 YNNKEL come from the germline V gene (reference sequence). CDR3 protein: CASSQARDRKETQYF.

The rearrangement joins TRBV10-2 to TRBJ2-1. CDR3 length: 14 amino acids. Germline V gene data show CDR1 as WSHSY and CDR2 as SAAADI. The CDR3 protein is CASSGPSSYNEQFF.

The chain has TRBV4-1 and TRBJ1-1; the D call of TRBD1 rests on TCRdb alone, since no DNA is present to check it. Germline-derived CDR1 and CDR2 are MGHRA and YSYEKL. This CDR3 has 14 amino acids. This chain's CDR3 is CASSTGNMNTEAFF.

The genes are TRBV19 and TRBJ1-2; with no DNA, the TCRdb D assignment of TRBD1 cannot be verified. Germline V gene lookup returns CDR1 LNHDA and CDR2 SQIVND (reference sequence). CDR3 length: 14 residues. The CDR3: CASSIGRVVHGYTF.